This is a list of T cell receptor beta chains from one sample in a study of blood T cell repertoires in COVID-19. Sequencing used immunoSEQ multiplex PCR; TCRdb keeps in-frame clones, though not all of them. The data show 200,000 to 300,000 clones, with around 89% seen just once and roughly 3.3% held by the top ten. The sample comprised peripheral blood. Receptor source: a woman aged 40 to 50 with acute or convalescent COVID-19. CDR3s include the opening cysteine and the closing phenylalanine or tryptophan. The D gene is left open where the match is weak. The size of a clone is reported for some rows only, either as once, few or many, or as a class for expanded clones.

-,TRBV12-3/TRBV12-4,few,TRBJ1-4,CASRGLTNEKLFF,TGTGCCAGCAGGGGCCTAACTAATGAAAAACTGTTTTTT
-,TRBV2,-,TRBJ1-5,CASTPRTDSNQPQHF,TGTGCCAGCACCCCGCGGACAGACAGCAATCAGCCCCAGCATTTT
TRBD2,TRBV27,-,TRBJ2-3,CASSLRRGGTDTQYF,TGTGCCAGCAGTTTAAGGCGGGGGGGCACAGATACGCAGTATTTT
-,TRBV27,once,TRBJ1-2,CASSFRGNYGYTF,TGTGCCAGCAGTTTTCGGGGGAACTATGGCTACACCTTC
-,TRBV6-2/TRBV6-3,-,TRBJ2-5,CASSTGLEETQYF,TGTGCCAGCAGTACAGGGTTGGAAGAGACCCAGTACTTC
TRBD1,TRBV15,-,TRBJ1-5,CATSRAGGRQPQHF,TGTGCCACCAGCAGAGCAGGGGGGAGGCAGCCCCAGCATTTT
-,TRBV1,-,TRBJ1-2,CTSSRDRGYTF,TGCACCAGCAGCCGGGACAGGGGCTACACCTTC
-,TRBV4-2,-,TRBJ1-2,CASSPGTASNYGYTF,TGTGCCAGCAGCCCTGGAACAGCCTCTAACTATGGCTACACCTTC
TRBD2,TRBV12-3/TRBV12-4,-,TRBJ2-3,CAGGDAKDTQYF,TGTGCCGGGGGGGATGCGAAAGATACGCAGTATTTT
-,TRBV6-1,-,TRBJ1-2,CASSEEGVGLNYGYTF,TGTGCCAGCAGTGAAGAAGGGGTAGGGCTTAACTATGGCTACACCTTC
TRBD1,TRBV29-1,-,TRBJ1-2,CSVEDPEKQGSYGYTF,TGCAGCGTTGAAGATCCGGAAAAACAGGGGTCCTATGGCTACACCTTC
-,TRBV5-1,-,TRBJ1-1,CASSFAENTEAFF,TGCGCCAGCAGTTTCGCGGAGAACACTGAAGCTTTCTTT
-,TRBV19,-,TRBJ1-5,CASSNQANQPQHF,TGTGCCAGTAGTAACCAGGCAAATCAGCCCCAGCATTTT
TRBD1,TRBV28,-,TRBJ1-2,CASSLRGQGPHGYTF,TGTGCCAGCAGCCTCCGGGGACAGGGGCCGCATGGCTACACCTTC
-,TRBV24-1,-,TRBJ2-3,CATSSATGLPRTDTQYF,TGTGCCACCAGTTCGGCGACAGGTCTACCTCGCACAGATACGCAGTATTTT
TRBD1,TRBV10-3,-,TRBJ1-1,CAISDTRGGRAFF,TGTGCCATCAGTGACACTCGAGGGGGCCGCGCTTTCTTT
-,TRBV14,-,TRBJ1-2,CASSHRGGKGNGYTF,TGTGCCAGCAGCCATCGAGGGGGAAAGGGGAATGGCTACACCTTC
-,TRBV27,-,TRBJ1-2,CASRNRVGYGYTF,TGTGCCAGCAGGAACAGGGTGGGCTATGGCTACACCTTC